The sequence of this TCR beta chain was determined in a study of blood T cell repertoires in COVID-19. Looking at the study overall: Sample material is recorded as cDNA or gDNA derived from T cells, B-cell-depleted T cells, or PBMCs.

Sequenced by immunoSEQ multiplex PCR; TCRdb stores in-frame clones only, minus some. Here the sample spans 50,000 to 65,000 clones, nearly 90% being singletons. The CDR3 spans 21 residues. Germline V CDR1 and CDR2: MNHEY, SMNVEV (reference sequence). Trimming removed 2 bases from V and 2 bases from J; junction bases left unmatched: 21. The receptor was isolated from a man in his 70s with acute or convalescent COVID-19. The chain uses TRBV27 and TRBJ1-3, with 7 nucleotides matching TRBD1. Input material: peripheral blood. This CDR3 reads CASSLRGGAGDTGVAGNTIYF. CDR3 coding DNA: TGTGCCAGCAGTTTAAGGGGCGGGGCGGGCGATACAGGGGTAGCTGGAAACACCATATATTTT.